The rows below give T cell receptor beta chains drawn from one sample of a study of fetal regulatory T cell absence and autoimmunity. Some clones are missing from TCRdb's copy, which holds only in-frame ones; the method was immunoSEQ multiplex PCR. There are about 46,000 clones in the sample; approximately 80% occur only once, and over 0.4% lies in the top ten. The sequenced sample was cord blood. The receptors shown here come from a newborn boy with IPEX syndrome. The CDR3 runs from the conserved cysteine through the conserved F or W. Fields, in order: V gene, CDR3 length, J gene, clone size, D gene, CDR3 protein, CDR3 DNA. D genes are given only for firm matches. Clone size, where shown, is once, few, many, or a class for clones that have expanded.

TRBV6-6,15,TRBJ1-4,NA,TRBD1,CASSFGTGTNEKLFF,TGTGCCAGCAGTTTTGGGACAGGGACTAATGAAAAACTGTTTTTT
TRBV7-8,16,TRBJ2-3,NA,NA,CASSSRSTSYTDTQYF,TGTGCCAGCAGCTCTCGATCGACCTCATACACAGATACGCAGTATTTT
TRBV7-2,15,TRBJ2-3,NA,NA,CASSLAGGRTDTQYF,TGTGCCAGCAGCTTAGCGGGGGGCCGCACAGATACGCAGTATTTT
TRBV19,13,TRBJ1-3,NA,NA,CASSIEEGNTIYF,TGTGCCAGTAGTATAGAAGAAGGAAACACCATATATTTT
TRBV5-6,14,TRBJ2-1,once,TRBD1,CASSLTGGRNEQFF,TGTGCCAGCAGCTTGACAGGGGGCCGCAATGAGCAGTTCTTC
TRBV7-6,18,TRBJ2-2,NA,TRBD2,CASSLFHSGGAHTGELFF,TGTGCCAGCAGCCTCTTCCATAGCGGGGGGGCACACACCGGGGAGCTGTTTTTT
TRBV19,14,TRBJ1-1,NA,TRBD1,CASIQGAAGPEAFF,TGTGCCAGTATCCAGGGGGCCGCTGGCCCTGAAGCTTTCTTT
TRBV6-1,14,TRBJ2-7,NA,NA,CASSEGQGTYEQYF,TGTGCCAGCAGTGAGGGGCAGGGGACCTACGAGCAGTACTTC
TRBV6-5,11,TRBJ1-3,NA,NA,CASGPGNTIYF,TGTGCCAGTGGCCCCGGAAACACCATATATTTT
TRBV27,15,TRBJ1-5,NA,NA,CASSLRGGSNQPQHF,TGTGCCAGCAGTTTACGGGGAGGAAGCAATCAGCCCCAGCATTTT
TRBV7-7,15,TRBJ2-2,NA,TRBD2,CASSLIAGNTGELFF,TGTGCTAGCAGCTTGATAGCGGGGAACACCGGGGAGCTGTTTTTT
TRBV4-1,15,TRBJ1-2,NA,NA,CASSAEGALDYGYTF,TGCGCCAGCAGCGCGGAAGGGGCCTTGGACTATGGCTACACCTTC
TRBV12-5,14,TRBJ1-2,NA,TRBD1,CASGTGTGEHGYTF,TGTGCTAGTGGTACAGGGACAGGGGAACATGGCTACACCTTC
TRBV10-3,11,TRBJ2-2,few,NA,CAITNTGELFF,TGTGCCATCACTAACACCGGGGAGCTGTTTTTT
TRBV5-1,16,TRBJ1-1,once,TRBD1,CASSLRQGGRGTEAFF,TGCGCCAGCAGCTTACGACAGGGGGGAAGGGGCACTGAAGCTTTCTTT
TRBV10-2,11,TRBJ1-2,NA,NA,CASSDTYGYTF,TGCGCCAGCAGTGATACATATGGCTACACCTTC
TRBV6-5,13,TRBJ2-7,once,NA,CASRKGRTYEQYF,TGTGCCAGCAGAAAAGGGCGTACCTACGAGCAGTACTTC
TRBV6-6,16,TRBJ2-3,NA,NA,CASSYSGVSSTDTQYF,TGTGCCAGCAGTTACTCTGGGGTCTCAAGCACAGATACGCAGTATTTT
TRBV5-1,16,TRBJ2-3,NA,TRBD2,CASSLVLAGGTDTQYF,TGCGCCAGCAGCTTGGTGCTCGCGGGGGGCACAGATACGCAGTATTTT
TRBV2,14,TRBJ2-7,NA,TRBD1,CASSPGTGYDEQYF,TGTGCCAGCAGTCCCGGGACAGGGTACGACGAGCAGTACTTC
TRBV27,13,TRBJ2-7,NA,NA,CASRTRNPYEQYF,TGTGCCAGCAGGACCCGCAACCCCTACGAGCAGTACTTC
TRBV19,14,TRBJ2-2,once,NA,CASTRGSVTGELFF,TGTGCCAGTACTCGGGGATCGGTCACCGGGGAGCTGTTTTTT
TRBV5-1,13,TRBJ2-7,NA,TRBD1,CASKRTGTYEQYF,TGCGCCAGCAAGAGGACAGGGACCTACGAGCAGTACTTC
TRBV5-6,16,TRBJ2-2,few,TRBD2,CASSLDGSGSYGELFF,TGTGCCAGCAGCTTGGATGGTAGCGGGAGTTACGGGGAGCTGTTTTTT
TRBV19,15,TRBJ2-7,NA,TRBD1,CASSSPTGGSYEQYF,TGTGCCAGTAGTTCACCGACAGGGGGGTCCTACGAGCAGTACTTC
TRBV9,17,TRBJ2-6,NA,NA,CASSVASLGSGANVLTF,TGTGCCAGCAGCGTAGCTAGTTTGGGCTCAGGGGCCAACGTCCTGACTTTC
TRBV6-5,14,TRBJ2-7,once,NA,CASSYSQQGNEQYF,TGTGCCAGCAGTTACTCCCAACAGGGCAATGAGCAGTACTTC
TRBV20-1,11,TRBJ2-7,few,NA,CSAMNREEQYF,TGCAGTGCTATGAATAGGGAAGAGCAGTACTTC
TRBV9,18,TRBJ2-1,NA,NA,CASSEGGHERLSYNEQFF,TGTGCCAGCAGCGAGGGGGGCCATGAGCGACTCTCCTACAATGAGCAGTTCTTC
TRBV6-5,13,TRBJ1-2,NA,NA,CASRKPGTDGYTF,TGTGCCAGCAGGAAACCGGGAACCGATGGCTACACCTTC
TRBV11-2,18,TRBJ2-4,NA,TRBD2,CASSLVGVAGGRGDIQYF,TGTGCCAGCAGCTTAGTCGGGGTAGCGGGGGGTAGGGGTGACATTCAGTACTTC
TRBV5-1,19,TRBJ2-6,NA,TRBD1,CASRMQSGTGAARANVLTF,TGCGCCAGCAGAATGCAGTCCGGGACAGGGGCGGCGAGGGCCAACGTCCTGACTTTC
TRBV5-3,18,TRBJ2-5,NA,NA,CARSLANYREVFQETQYF,TGTGCCAGAAGCTTGGCCAACTACAGGGAAGTGTTCCAAGAGACCCAGTACTTC
TRBV4-3,16,TRBJ2-3,NA,NA,CASSQETGPTTDTQYF,TGCGCCAGCAGCCAAGAGACGGGACCGACCACAGATACGCAGTATTTT
TRBV6-5,15,TRBJ2-3,NA,NA,CASSYGAEPTDTQYF,TGTGCCAGCAGTTACGGAGCGGAGCCCACAGATACGCAGTATTTT
TRBV5-5,17,TRBJ2-5,NA,NA,CASSFRFGGSAQETQYF,TGTGCCAGCAGCTTTCGATTTGGTGGTAGCGCCCAAGAGACCCAGTACTTC
TRBV19,15,TRBJ1-1,NA,TRBD1,CASSGWDSLNTEAFF,TGTGCCAGTAGTGGATGGGACAGTCTGAACACTGAAGCTTTCTTT
TRBV2,12,TRBJ2-1,NA,NA,CASIPSYNEQFF,TGTGCCAGCATCCCCTCCTACAATGAGCAGTTCTTC
TRBV4-1,14,TRBJ1-3,NA,NA,CASSQGSSGNTIYF,TGCGCCAGCAGCCAAGGTTCTAGTGGAAACACCATATATTTT
TRBV15,17,TRBJ2-5,NA,TRBD2,CATSRDLALAGAKTQYF,TGTGCCACCAGCAGAGATCTCGCACTAGCGGGAGCCAAGACCCAGTACTTC
TRBV7-2,16,TRBJ2-3,NA,NA,CASETPGTPSTDTQYF,TGTGCCAGCGAGACCCCCGGGACCCCGTCCACAGATACGCAGTATTTT
TRBV5-1,14,TRBJ1-3,few,TRBD1,CASSWGQGGNTIYF,TGCGCCAGCAGCTGGGGACAGGGTGGAAACACCATATATTTT
TRBV5-1,16,TRBJ2-7,few,TRBD2,CASSLSSGRGHYEQYF,TGCGCCAGCAGCCTGTCTAGCGGGAGGGGACACTACGAGCAGTACTTC
TRBV11-2,15,TRBJ1-4,NA,NA,CASSLGDGPNEKLFF,TGTGCCAGCAGCTTAGGGGACGGACCTAATGAAAAACTGTTTTTT
TRBV6-1,16,TRBJ2-6,NA,NA,CASSEVGSSGANVLTF,TGTGCCAGCAGTGAAGTGGGTAGCTCTGGGGCCAACGTCCTGACTTTC
TRBV30,13,TRBJ2-3,NA,TRBD1,CASRQGSTDTQYF,TGTGCCTCCAGACAGGGGAGCACAGATACGCAGTATTTT
TRBV19,13,TRBJ2-4,NA,NA,CASSIGAKNIQYF,TGTGCCAGTAGTATAGGGGCCAAAAACATTCAGTACTTC
TRBV19,14,TRBJ1-1,NA,TRBD1,CASSMFFSGQRAFF,TGTGCCAGTAGTATGTTCTTTTCGGGACAGCGGGCTTTCTTT
TRBV30,14,TRBJ2-3,NA,NA,CAWSVKGGPDTQYF,TGTGCCTGGAGTGTAAAGGGGGGACCAGATACGCAGTATTTT
TRBV11-2,13,TRBJ2-7,NA,NA,CASSLHLLYEQYF,TGTGCCAGCAGCCTACACCTACTGTACGAGCAGTACTTC
TRBV19,16,TRBJ2-3,NA,NA,CASQPHVGRLTDTQYF,TGTGCCAGTCAACCCCACGTCGGACGGTTGACAGATACGCAGTATTTT
TRBV9,17,TRBJ2-3,NA,TRBD2,CASSERLAGSSTDTQYF,TGTGCCAGCAGCGAGAGACTAGCGGGGAGTAGCACAGATACGCAGTATTTT
TRBV28,16,TRBJ2-7,NA,TRBD2,CASETSGGRSSYEQYF,TGTGCCAGTGAGACTAGCGGGGGGAGGAGCTCCTACGAGCAGTACTTC